Below are 18 T cell receptor beta chains sequenced from a single sample in a study of blood T cells in healthy people across ages. Through a sample-barcoded 5' primer and a J-beta primer mix, a second PCR was run for 7 to 11 cycles. TCRdb independently ran MiXCR on the 5' RACE reads; one entry per CDR3 protein. Among around 1,000,000 distinct CDR3 sequences listed, around 27% were seen once. The sample also formed part of further work on T cells of mothers and their children.

The sample taken for sequencing was blood. The receptors shown here come from a girl aged 2 to 9 in good health.

The chain combines TRBV18 with TRBJ1-1, with a possible D match to TRBD1 (6 bases). With 6 bases removed from V and 1 base from J, the gap between germline ends came to 9 bases. The V gene's germline CDR1 is KGHSH and CDR2 LQKENI. CDR3 length: 13 amino acids. Here the CDR3 reads CASSGTQNTEAFF. CDR3 bases: TGTGCCAGCTCGGGGACACAGAACACTGAAGCTTTCTTT.

This rearrangement joins TRBV11-2 to TRBJ1-6; no clear D. CDR3 length: 17 residues. V gave up 3 bases and J gave up 7 bases, with 19 bases separating them. From germline, CDR1 is SGHAT and CDR2 FQNNGV. The CDR3 DNA is TGTGCCAGCAGCTTTCCCTCGGACGGGCAGATAAATTCACCCCTCCACTTT. Translating gives CASSFPSDGQINSPLHF.

V is TRBV12-3 or TRBV12-4 and J is TRBJ2-2; D is unclear. The length of the CDR3 is 15 residues. V shed 3 bases and J shed 0 bases, with 8 bases lying between them. The CDR3 is CASSLSEANTGELFF. In nucleotides, the CDR3 is TGTGCCAGCAGTTTGAGCGAAGCGAACACCGGGGAGCTGTTTTTT.

The sample holds a few counts of this clonotype. This rearrangement joins TRBV29-1 to TRBJ2-5, with D uncertain. The assigned J gene may be wrong: the sequence end matches TRBJ2-7 better. This CDR3 spans 12 amino acids. CDR1 is SQVTM and CDR2 is ANQGSEA in the germline V gene. The CDR3 loop is CSVEAGNYEQYF. The CDR3, as DNA: TGCAGCGTTGAAGCGGGTAACTACGAGCAGTACTTC.

This sequence joins TRBV4-3 and TRBJ2-1; unclear D gene. Trimming cost V 1 base and J 5 bases, with 18 bases left between them. The CDR3 is 17 amino acids. CDR1 is LGHNA, CDR2 YSLEER, per germline. The CDR3 DNA is TGCGCCAGCAGCCAAGCGTCGGCCACCTTTAGTAACAATGAGCAGTTCTTC. Translated: CASSQASATFSNNEQFF.

The rearrangement uses TRBV6-5 and TRBJ1-1; tentatively, D is TRBD1 (5 bases). Per the germline V gene, CDR1 is MNHEY and CDR2 is SVGAGI. With 8 bases removed from V and 4 bases from J, the gap between germline ends came to 17 bases. The CDR3 covers 14 residues. As DNA, the CDR3 is TGTGCCAGCGGGGCATATGATGGCTTCACTGAAGCTTTCTTT. Translated, it gives CASGAYDGFTEAFF.

This clonotype was seen more than once but under ten times. V usage is TRBV29-1 and J usage is TRBJ2-1, with D possibly being TRBD2 (6 bases). Trimming pared 1 base from V and 5 bases from J, leaving 9 bases between. CDR1 and CDR2 from the germline V gene are SQVTM and ANQGSEA. This CDR3 is 13 amino acids long. This chain's CDR3 is CSVEGGEDNEQFF. The DNA for the CDR3 is TGCAGCGTTGAAGGGGGGGAGGACAATGAGCAGTTCTTC.

The sample holds a few counts of this clonotype. The rearrangement joins TRBV7-3 to TRBJ1-2; TRBD1 matches 11 bases. The CDR3 is made up of 18 amino acids. Germline V gene lookup returns CDR1 SGHTA and CDR2 FQGTGA. V was pared by 1 base and J by 7 bases, with 14 bases of the junction left unmatched. The CDR3 DNA follows: TGTGCCAGCAGCTTAAAGGGTATCCCGGGACAGGGGGTCTCTGGCTACACCTTC. This gives the protein CASSLKGIPGQGVSGYTF.

The chain combines TRBV5-5 with TRBJ2-1; perhaps TRBD2 as D (6 bases). V was clipped by 0 bases and J by 4 bases, with 11 bases between them. The V gene's germline CDR1 is SGHKS and CDR2 YYEKEE (reference sequence). The CDR3 totals 15 residues. The CDR3 nucleotides are TGTGCCAGCAGCTTGGAGCCGGAGGGGTACAATGAGCAGTTCTTC. It encodes CASSLEPEGYNEQFF. Together with reference TRBV5-5 and TRBJ2-1, the CDR3 gives the full variable domain: DAGVTQSPTHLIKTRGQQVTLRCSPISGHKSVSWYQQVLGQGPQFIFQYYEKEERGRGNFPDRFSARQFPNYSSELNVNALLLGDSALYLCASSLEPEGYNEQFFGPGTRLTVL.

This clonotype was seen a few times. The chain combines TRBV5-6 with TRBJ2-3; no clear D. The V and J ends lost 4 bases and 7 bases respectively, with 13 bases between them. Germline V gene data show CDR1 as SGHDT and CDR2 as YYEEEE. The CDR3 is 13 residues long. The CDR3 reads CASSEENSNTQYF. The CDR3, as DNA: TGTGCCAGCAGCGAAGAAAACTCGAATACGCAGTATTTT.

The V and J genes are TRBV5-1 and TRBJ1-4, with D hard to call. This CDR3 comprises 14 residues. V lost 2 bases to trimming and J lost 4 bases, with 9 bases between them. Germline V gene data show CDR1 as SGHRS and CDR2 as YFSETQ. CDR3 DNA: TGCGCCAGCAGCTTTGACGGACTTAATGAAAAACTGTTTTTT. Translating it yields CASSFDGLNEKLFF.

The V and J genes are TRBV7-9 and TRBJ2-3; D is perhaps TRBD1 (7 bases). The CDR3 extends over 14 amino acids. In germline, CDR1 is SEHNR, CDR2 FQNEAQ (reference sequence). Trimming stripped 3 bases from V and 3 bases from J, with 10 bases between. DNA for the CDR3: TGTGCCAGCAGCTTGGAGGGGGCAACAGATACGCAGTATTTT. This codes for CASSLEGATDTQYF.

The CDR3, as DNA: TGTGCCATTGGAGCCTCCGGCGCCTATGAAAAACTGTTTTTT. Protein: CAIGASGAYEKLFF. This sequence joins TRBV10-3 and TRBJ1-4; D remains unclear. V was pared by 9 bases and J by 6 bases, with 17 bases between. Germline assignment: CDR1 ENHRY and CDR2 SYGVKD. This CDR3 is built from 14 residues.

This clonotype was counted a few times. V usage is TRBV10-3 and J usage is TRBJ2-1, with 9 bases matching TRBD2. V lost 4 bases and J lost 4; bases outside the gene matches: 2. From germline, CDR1 is ENHRY and CDR2 SYGVKD. CDR3 length equals 14 residues. CDR3 sequence: CAISGSGGYNEQFF. The CDR3 DNA reads TGTGCCATCAGTGGTAGCGGGGGATACAATGAGCAGTTCTTC.

This sequence joins TRBV7-9 and TRBJ2-1; no clear D gene. The germline gives CDR1 SEHNR, CDR2 FQNEAQ (reference sequence). The germline V and J ends were trimmed by 2 bases and 7 bases, with 12 bases remaining between them. This CDR3 contains 14 residues. The CDR3: CASSLTSTVNEQFF. As DNA, the CDR3 is TGTGCCAGCAGCTTAACGTCGACTGTGAATGAGCAGTTCTTC.

The genes are TRBV27 and TRBJ2-7; 10 bases match TRBD2. The DNA end favors TRBJ2-1, so the J call may be wrong. Germline CDR1 and CDR2: MNHEY and SMNVEV (reference sequence). The CDR3 runs 14 residues. CDR3 sequence reads: CASGSGRVYNEQFF. CDR3 DNA sequence: TGTGCCAGCGGGAGCGGGAGGGTGTACAATGAGCAGTTCTTC.

The V call is TRBV7-2, the J call TRBJ2-1; 8 positions match TRBD1. Germline-derived CDR1 and CDR2 are SGHTA and FQGNSA. The CDR3 is made up of 14 amino acids. Trimming removed 3 bases from V and 7 bases from J; junction bases left unmatched: 5. The CDR3 DNA is TGTGCCAGCAGCTTTGGACAGGGTATGAATGAGCAGTTCTTC. Translating it yields CASSFGQGMNEQFF.

The chain links TRBV29-1 to TRBJ2-3, with TRBD1 identical over 7 bases. The CDR3 length is 17 residues. V was pared by 0 bases and J by 0 bases, with 9 bases of the junction left unmatched. CDR1 SQVTM and CDR2 ANQGSEA come from the germline V gene. The CDR3 loop is CSVEDPGQGESTDTQYF. The CDR3 DNA reads TGCAGCGTTGAAGACCCCGGGCAGGGGGAAAGCACAGATACGCAGTATTTT.